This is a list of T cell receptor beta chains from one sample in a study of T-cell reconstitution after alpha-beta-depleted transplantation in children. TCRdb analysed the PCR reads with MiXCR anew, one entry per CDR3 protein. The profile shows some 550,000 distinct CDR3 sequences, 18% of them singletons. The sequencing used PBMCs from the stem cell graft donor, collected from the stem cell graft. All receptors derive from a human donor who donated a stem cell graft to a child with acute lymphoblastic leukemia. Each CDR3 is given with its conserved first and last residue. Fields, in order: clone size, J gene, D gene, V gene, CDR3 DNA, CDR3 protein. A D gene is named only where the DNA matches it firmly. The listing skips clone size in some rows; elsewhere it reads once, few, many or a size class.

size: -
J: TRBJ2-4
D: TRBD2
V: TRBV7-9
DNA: TGTGCCAGCAGCTTAGGGACTAGCGGGAGCGCCAAAAACATTCAGTACTTC
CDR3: CASSLGTSGSAKNIQYF

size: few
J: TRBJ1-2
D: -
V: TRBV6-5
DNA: TGTGCCAGCAGGCCTTCGGGGGGCGGCTATGGCTACACCTTC
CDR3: CASRPSGGGYGYTF

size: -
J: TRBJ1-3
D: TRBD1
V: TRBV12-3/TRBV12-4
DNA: TGTGCCAGCAGTGCTCCGGGACAGGGGGCTGAGGGAGACACCATATATTTT
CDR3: CASSAPGQGAEGDTIYF

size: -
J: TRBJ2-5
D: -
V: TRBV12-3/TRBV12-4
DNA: TGTGCCAGCAGTGAGGGGGGGGCCGAGGGCCAAGAGACCCAGTACTTC
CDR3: CASSEGGAEGQETQYF

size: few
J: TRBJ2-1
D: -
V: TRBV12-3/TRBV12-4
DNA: TGTGCCAGCAGATTAGCGAACAATGAGCAGTTCTTC
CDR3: CASRLANNEQFF

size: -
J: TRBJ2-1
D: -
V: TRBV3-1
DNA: TGTGCCAGCAGCCAATACATCCAGGGGCACAATGAGCAGTTCTTC
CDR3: CASSQYIQGHNEQFF

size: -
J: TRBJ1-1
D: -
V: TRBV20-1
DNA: TGCAGTGCCCATAACACTGAAGCTTTCTTT
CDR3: CSAHNTEAFF

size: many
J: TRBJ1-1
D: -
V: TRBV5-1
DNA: TGCGCCAGCAGTCCCGGGACATTCACTGAAGCTTTCTTT
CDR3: CASSPGTFTEAFF

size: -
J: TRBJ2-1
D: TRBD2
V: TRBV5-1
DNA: TGCGCCAGCGTACTAGCGGAGTTCTACAATGAGCAGTTCTTC
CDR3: CASVLAEFYNEQFF

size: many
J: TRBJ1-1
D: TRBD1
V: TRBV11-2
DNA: TGTGCCAGCAGCTCAAGATACCGGGACAGGGGGCGCGAAACTGAAGCTTTCTTT
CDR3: CASSSRYRDRGRETEAFF

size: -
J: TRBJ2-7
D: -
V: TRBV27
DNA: TGTGCCACCACCGAGCCCGCGTTCAGGGTAACCACCTACGAGCAGTACTTC
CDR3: CATTEPAFRVTTYEQYF

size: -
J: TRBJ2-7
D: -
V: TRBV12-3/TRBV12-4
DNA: TGTGCCAGCGGACGCGGTTGGGGGAACTACGAGCAGTACTTC
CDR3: CASGRGWGNYEQYF

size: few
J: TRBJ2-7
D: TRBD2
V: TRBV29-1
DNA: TGCAGCGTTGAAGGACTAGCGGGATCGGAGCAGTACTTC
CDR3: CSVEGLAGSEQYF

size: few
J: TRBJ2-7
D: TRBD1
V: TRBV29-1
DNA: TGCAGCGTTCCCGGGACAGGGCCTTCCTACGAGCAGTACTTC
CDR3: CSVPGTGPSYEQYF

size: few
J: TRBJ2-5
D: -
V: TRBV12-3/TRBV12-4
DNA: TGTGCCAGCAGTTTTAGGGTGACGACCCAGTACTTC
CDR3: CASSFRVTTQYF

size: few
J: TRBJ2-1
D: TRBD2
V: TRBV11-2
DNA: TGTGCCAGCAGCCCTAGTTTCGAATGGCGGGAGATCCCTCATGAGCAGTTCTTC
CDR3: CASSPSFEWREIPHEQFF

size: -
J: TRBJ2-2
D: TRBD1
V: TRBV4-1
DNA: TGCGCCAGCAGCCAGTCCGGGACAGGGGCCACCGGGGAGCTGTTTTTT
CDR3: CASSQSGTGATGELFF

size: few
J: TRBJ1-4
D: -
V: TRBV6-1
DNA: TGTGCCAGCAGTCAGACAGTTAATGAAAAACTGTTTTTT
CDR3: CASSQTVNEKLFF

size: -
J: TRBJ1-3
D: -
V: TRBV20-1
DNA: TGCAGTGCTAGAGATTTTTATGGGTCGGGGTACACCATATATTTT
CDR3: CSARDFYGSGYTIYF

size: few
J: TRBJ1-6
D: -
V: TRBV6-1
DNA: TGTGCCAGCAGCACCTCTGTCCGCGGTTATAATTCACCCCTCCACTTT
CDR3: CASSTSVRGYNSPLHF

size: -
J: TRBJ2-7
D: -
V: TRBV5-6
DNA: TGTGCCAGCAGCTTGGCCGAAGGGGGTACCGAGCAGTACTTC
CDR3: CASSLAEGGTEQYF

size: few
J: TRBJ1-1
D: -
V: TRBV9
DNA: TGTGCCAGCAGCGTAGATCTGGGCACCACTGAAGCTTTCTTT
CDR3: CASSVDLGTTEAFF

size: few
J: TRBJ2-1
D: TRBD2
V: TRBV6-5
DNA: TGTGCCAGCAGTTACACCGCTACTAGCGGGAGGCGGAATGAGCAGTTCTTC
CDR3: CASSYTATSGRRNEQFF

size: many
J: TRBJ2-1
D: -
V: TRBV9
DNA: TGTGCCAGCAGCGTAGATCCCTCCTACAATGAGCAGTTCTTC
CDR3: CASSVDPSYNEQFF

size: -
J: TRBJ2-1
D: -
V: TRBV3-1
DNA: TGTGCCAGCAGCCAGACAGGCTACAATGAGCAGTTCTTC
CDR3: CASSQTGYNEQFF

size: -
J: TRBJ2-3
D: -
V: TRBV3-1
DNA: TGTGCCAGCTGCAAAGATCCCGCGCGGGCAGACCGCCTGGATCATACGCAGTATTTT
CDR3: CASCKDPARADRLDHTQYF

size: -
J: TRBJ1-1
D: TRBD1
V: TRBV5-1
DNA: TGCGCCAGCAGCTTGTGGACAGGGGAGAACACTGAAGCTTTCTTT
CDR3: CASSLWTGENTEAFF

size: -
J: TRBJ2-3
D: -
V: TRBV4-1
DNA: TGCGCCAGCAGCCAAGATGGAAGGGCCGGCCGCCCGGATACGCAGTATTTT
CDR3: CASSQDGRAGRPDTQYF

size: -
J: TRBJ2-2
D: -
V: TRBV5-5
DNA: TGTGCCAGCAGCTTTCGGGTAGGGGCCGGGGAGCTGTTTTTT
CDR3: CASSFRVGAGELFF

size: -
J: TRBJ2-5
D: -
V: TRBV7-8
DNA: TGTGCCAGCAGCTTTGACGGACTGGCGGAAGGGACCCAGTACTTC
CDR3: CASSFDGLAEGTQYF

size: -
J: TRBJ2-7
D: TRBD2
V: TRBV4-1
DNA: TGCGCCAGCAGCCAAGTTACAACTAGCGGGATCCCCTACGAGCAGTACTTC
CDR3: CASSQVTTSGIPYEQYF

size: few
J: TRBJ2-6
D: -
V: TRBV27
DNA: TGTGCCAGCACCAAATCTGGGGCCAACGTCCTGACTTTC
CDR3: CASTKSGANVLTF

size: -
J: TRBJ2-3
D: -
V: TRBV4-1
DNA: TGCGCCAGCAGCCCTCTCGGGGGGCCCCTCACAGATACGCAGTATTTT
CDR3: CASSPLGGPLTDTQYF

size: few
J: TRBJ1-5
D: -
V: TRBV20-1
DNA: TGCAGTGCTGCCCCCGATAGCAATCAGCCCCAGCATTTT
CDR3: CSAAPDSNQPQHF

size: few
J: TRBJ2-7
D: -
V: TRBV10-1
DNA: TGCGCCAGCAGTGTACAGATCTACGAGCAGTACTTC
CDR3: CASSVQIYEQYF

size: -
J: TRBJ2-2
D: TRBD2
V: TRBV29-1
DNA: TGCAGCGGGTCTCGAGCGGGACTAGCTGGCACCGGGGAGCTGTTTTTT
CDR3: CSGSRAGLAGTGELFF

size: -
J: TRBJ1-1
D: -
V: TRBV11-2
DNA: TGTGCCAGCAGCATAATCCGGCCCCAGGCAGCTTTCTTT
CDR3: CASSIIRPQAAFF

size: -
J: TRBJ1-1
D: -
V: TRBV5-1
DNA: TGCGCCACCTCGACAGAGTCCAACACTGAAGCTTTCTTT
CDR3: CATSTESNTEAFF

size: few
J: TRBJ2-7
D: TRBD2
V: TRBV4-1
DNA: TGCGCCAGCAGCCAAGGGACTAGCGGGAGGGCCCTCGCCTACGAGCAGTACTTC
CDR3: CASSQGTSGRALAYEQYF

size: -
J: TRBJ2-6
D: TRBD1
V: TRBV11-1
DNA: TGTGCCAGCAGGAACAGGATACGGGACAGTTCCCCTGGGGCCAACGTCCTGACTTTC
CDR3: CASRNRIRDSSPGANVLTF

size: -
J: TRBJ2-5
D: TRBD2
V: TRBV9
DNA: TGTGCCAGCACCCTAACCGGGAGGGCTGAAGAGACCCAGTACTTC
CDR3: CASTLTGRAEETQYF

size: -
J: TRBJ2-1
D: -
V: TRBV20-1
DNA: TGCAGTGCTAAAAGCCCGGGGCTAGCGTACAATGAGCAGTTCTTC
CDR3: CSAKSPGLAYNEQFF

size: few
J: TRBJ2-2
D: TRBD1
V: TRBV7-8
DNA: TGTGCCAGCAGCTTAGGGGTCGGACAGGCCCGTTGGACCGGGGAGCTGTTTTTT
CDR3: CASSLGVGQARWTGELFF

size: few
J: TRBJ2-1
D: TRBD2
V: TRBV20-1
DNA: TGCAGTGCTAGATCTAGCGGGAGGGGGAATGAGCAGTTCTTC
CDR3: CSARSSGRGNEQFF

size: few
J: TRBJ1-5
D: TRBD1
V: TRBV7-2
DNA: TGTGCCAGCAGCTCTCGGACAGGGGATCAGCCCCAGCATTTT
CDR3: CASSSRTGDQPQHF

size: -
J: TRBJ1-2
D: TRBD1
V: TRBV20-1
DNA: TGCAGTGCTAGAGCGGGACAGCGCACCCCTAACTATGGCTACACCTTC
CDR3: CSARAGQRTPNYGYTF

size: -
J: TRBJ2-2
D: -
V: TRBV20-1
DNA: TGCAGTGCAGAGAAGTGGACAGCGTGGTTTACCGGGGAGCTGTTTTTT
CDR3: CSAEKWTAWFTGELFF

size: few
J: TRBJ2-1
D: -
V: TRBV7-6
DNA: TGTGCCAGCAGCTCCGGACTCAACTACAATGAGCAGTTCTTC
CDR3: CASSSGLNYNEQFF

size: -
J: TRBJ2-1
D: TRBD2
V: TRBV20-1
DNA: TGCAGTGCTAGAGAACCAGCGGGAGGAAGCAATGAGCAGTTCTTC
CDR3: CSAREPAGGSNEQFF

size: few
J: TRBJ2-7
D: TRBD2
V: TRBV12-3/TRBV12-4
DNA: TGTGCCAGCAGTTTCGCCGCTAGCGGGAGGGTGTACGACGAGCAGTACTTC
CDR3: CASSFAASGRVYDEQYF

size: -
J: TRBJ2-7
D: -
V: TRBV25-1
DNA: TGTGCCAGCAGTGAATATGGGGCAGGGGAGAACGAGCAGTACTTC
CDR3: CASSEYGAGENEQYF

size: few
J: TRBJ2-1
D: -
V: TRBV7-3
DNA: TGTGCCAGCAGCCCGGGACTCACAGGGAGTGAGCAGTTCTTC
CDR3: CASSPGLTGSEQFF